Below, one T cell receptor beta chain is given with its context. The CDR3 loop spans 15 amino acids. In germline, CDR1 is MNHEY, CDR2 SVGAGI. Trimming removed 5 bases from V and 4 bases from J; junction bases left unmatched: 5. The data are from a study of OX40 agonist ivuxolimab in advanced cancers. For the study at large: Hepatocellular carcinoma, melanoma, renal cell or head and neck cancer was diagnosed in the dose-escalation patients. A partial response was reached by three patients: one with hepatocellular carcinoma and two with cutaneous melanoma.

Clones were read by immunoSEQ multiplex PCR, and TCRdb kept only the in-frame ones, dropping some. The sample has about 76,000 clones; roughly 86% are singletons. With baseline, cycle 4 day 1, and cycle 7 day 1 as timepoints, blood was sampled. The sequence was obtained from an adult with an advanced solid tumor such as melanoma, head and neck, liver or kidney cancer. The source was CD4+ or CD8+ T cells sorted from blood, collected in a trial of the OX40 agonist ivuxolimab. The chain is built from TRBV6-5 and TRBJ2-2; 9 positions match TRBD1. CDR3 region: CASSPRQGGTGELFF. The CDR3 bases are TGTGCCAGCAGTCCTCGACAGGGGGGCACCGGGGAGCTGTTTTTT.